The T cell receptor (beta chain) under discussion was sequenced for a study of CD8 T cells in ankylosing spondylitis. General study findings and limits: Prior literature has documented some motif variants in synovial fluid and blood from reactive arthritis.

MiXCR, run by TCRdb on the 5' RACE reads, gives a single entry per CDR3 protein. The data show roughly 130,000 distinct CDR3 sequences, about an eighth seen once. V lost 2 bases and J 13 bases, leaving 17 bases between the germline ends. The CDR3 covers 13 residues. Ten or more counts support this clonotype. The antigen remains unidentified. This chain uses TRBV12-3 or TRBV12-4 with TRBJ1-2; TRBD1 might be the D (6 bases). The sequenced sample was blood, either unsorted or a sorted T cell fraction (not recorded which). The receptor was isolated from a female donor with ankylosing spondylitis or in good health (not recorded which). CDR3 nucleotide sequence: TGTGCCAGCAGTTTATCATACGTTGAGGGGGGCACCTTC. Its translation: CASSLSYVEGGTF.